Below, 14 T cell receptor beta chains from the same sample are listed, as sequenced in a study of CD8 T cells in Susac syndrome (dated by TCRdb to between 2017 and 2020). The method was the immunoSEQ multiplex PCR assay. RNA was extracted using the RNeasy kit, and about 0.45 to 1 ug of the RNA was reverse transcribed with random hexamers. TCRdb took the public reads, trimmed them with fastp at Q25, ran MiXCR for clone calling and kept in-frame beta chains. A single entry per CDR3 protein holds the most common genes and DNA from its merged rows. The sample table lists 160,000 or so distinct CDR3 sequences, 92% of them with a count of one. Jointly, the top ten make up more than 0.07% of the sample. The sequencing input was CD4+ T cells from PBMCs. Source of these receptors: a human donor in good health.

J is TRBJ2-2 and V is TRBV9; 9 bases line up with TRBD1. Germline values: CDR1 SGDLS, CDR2 YYNGEE. The trim removed 3 bases at V and 3 bases at J, leaving 6 bases unmatched. There are 16 residues in the CDR3. The CDR3 region has the DNA TGTGCCAGCAGCGCCAACAGGGGGCTGGACACCGGGGAGCTGTTTTTT. It encodes CASSANRGLDTGELFF.

This chain uses TRBV6-2 or TRBV6-3 with TRBJ1-5; D perhaps matches TRBD1 (5 bases). CDR1 is MNHEY, CDR2 SVGEGT, per germline. The CDR3 runs to 14 residues. Trimming took 10 bases from V and 0 from J, leaving 13 bases between them. This chain's CDR3 is CATGTDYSNQPQHF. CDR3 nucleotides: TGTGCCACCGGGACTGATTATAGCAATCAGCCCCAGCATTTT.

The chain joins TRBV30 to TRBJ2-4, with 8 positions matching TRBD2. The CDR3 has 13 residues. The ends lost 2 bases at V and 7 bases at J; junction bases unmatched: 4. Germline assignment: CDR1 GTSNPN and CDR2 SVGIG (reference sequence). This CDR3 is CAWSPGGGNIQYF. CDR3 DNA sequence: TGTGCCTGGAGTCCGGGAGGGGGGAACATTCAGTACTTC. Based on the CDR3 plus reference TRBV30 and TRBJ2-4, the full variable domain is SQTIHQWPATLVQPVGSPLSLECTVEGTSNPNLYWYRQAAGRGLQLLFYSVGIGQISSEVPQNLSASRPQDRQFILSSKKLLLSDSGFYLCAWSPGGGNIQYFGAGTRLSVL.

The chain recombines TRBV30 with TRBJ1-5, with a tentative D call TRBD1 (6 bases). Trimming shortened V by 5 bases and J by 0 bases, and 20 bases separated the two germline ends. This CDR3 contains 17 residues. Germline loops: CDR1 GTSNPN, CDR2 SVGIG (reference sequence). CDR3 bases: TGTGCCTGGGGAAGAGACAGGATCAAGAATAGCAATCAGCCCCAGCATTTT. Amino acids: CAWGRDRIKNSNQPQHF.

The V and J genes are TRBV19 and TRBJ2-3; D not certain. The CDR3 loop spans 10 amino acids. Germline CDR1 is LNHDA and CDR2 is SQIVND (reference sequence). Trimming took 10 bases from V and 11 from J, leaving 13 bases between them. The CDR3 here is CATGRAQQYF. CDR3 nucleotide sequence: TGTGCCACCGGCCGGGCCCAGCAGTATTTT.

This chain links TRBV9 with TRBJ2-7; no reliable D call. The CDR3 has 15 residues. V shed 2 bases and J shed 6 bases, with 18 bases lying between them. In germline, CDR1 is SGDLS, CDR2 YYNGEE. The CDR3 DNA reads as TGTGCCAGCAGCGTCCCCCTAGGAAAGAATCGCGAGCAGTACTTC. This encodes CASSVPLGKNREQYF.

The rearrangement uses TRBV28 and TRBJ1-2; 8 bases map to TRBD1. Trimming took 6 bases from V and 7 from J; bases not matched to a gene: 7. Germline CDR1 MDHEN, CDR2 SYDVKM. The CDR3 extends over 13 amino acids. The CDR3 loop is CASSQDRARGYTF. In nucleotides, the CDR3 is TGTGCCAGCAGCCAGGACAGGGCCCGTGGCTACACCTTC.

The rearrangement joins TRBV7-3 to TRBJ2-2; D not certain. Per the germline V gene, CDR1 is SGHTA and CDR2 is FQGTGA. The CDR3 is 15 residues long. The ends were cut back, 5 bases at V and 4 bases at J, with 14 bases in the middle. The CDR3 sequence: CASSPNGGGTGELFF. The DNA of the CDR3 is TGTGCCAGCAGCCCGAACGGTGGTGGCACCGGGGAGCTGTTTTTT.

The chain uses TRBV19 and TRBJ1-5; D ambiguous. The CDR3 is made up of 12 amino acids. CDR1 LNHDA and CDR2 SQIVND come from the germline V gene (reference sequence). V dropped 6 bases and J dropped 6 bases, with 9 bases sitting between them. The CDR3 protein is CASRERAQPQHF. The CDR3 DNA reads as TGTGCCAGTAGAGAGCGGGCTCAGCCCCAGCATTTT.

This clonotype was observed once. The chain couples TRBV4-1 to TRBJ2-3; D uncertain. In germline, CDR1 is MGHRA, CDR2 YSYEKL. The CDR3 is 12 amino acids. The germline V and J ends were trimmed by 3 bases and 6 bases, with 7 bases remaining between them. The DNA for the CDR3 is TGCGCCAGCAGCCACCTCGAGGATACGCAGTATTTT. Translated, it gives CASSHLEDTQYF.

The J gene is TRBJ1-3, the V gene TRBV13, with unresolved D. CDR3 length equals 12 residues. The V gene's germline CDR1 is PRHDT and CDR2 FYEKMQ (reference sequence). V was trimmed by 5 bases and J by 7 bases, leaving 9 bases between them. CDR3 DNA sequence: TGTGCCAGCAGCCGGTCCCCTAACACCATATATTTT. Encoded protein: CASSRSPNTIYF. The full variable domain, rest sourced from reference TRBV13 and TRBJ1-3, is AAGVIQSPRHLIKEKRETATLKCYPIPRHDTVYWYQQGPGQDPQFLISFYEKMQSDKGSIPDRFSAQQFSDYHSELNMSSLELGDSALYFCASSRSPNTIYFGEGSWLTVV.

The chain uses TRBV11-2 and TRBJ2-5; tentatively, D is TRBD1 or TRBD2 (5 bases each). CDR3 length equals 16 residues. V dropped 4 bases and J dropped 3 bases, with 18 bases sitting between them. Germline loops: CDR1 SGHAT, CDR2 FQNNGV. The CDR3 DNA follows: TGTGCCAGCAGCTCCTTTCGTGGGGGAAGGGAAGAGACCCAGTACTTC. Translation gives CASSSFRGGREETQYF.

The rearrangement links TRBV5-1 to TRBJ1-5; the match to TRBD1 covers 8 bases. CDR1 is SGHRS and CDR2 is YFSETQ in the germline V gene. This CDR3 is built from 15 residues. The V and J ends lost 1 base and 4 bases, in that order; junction bases with no gene match: 4. The CDR3 coding sequence is TGCGCCAGCAGCTTGCAGGGGGCGCGGAATCAGCCCCAGCATTTT. This encodes CASSLQGARNQPQHF.

The genes are TRBV7-9 and TRBJ1-3; D is undetermined. The CDR3 is 14 amino acids. Trimming shortened V by 5 bases and J by 7 bases, and 15 bases separated the two germline ends. The germline gives CDR1 SEHNR, CDR2 FQNEAQ (reference sequence). The CDR3 is CASSRPPESNTIYF. DNA for the CDR3: TGTGCCAGCAGCCGCCCGCCCGAGTCGAACACCATATATTTT.